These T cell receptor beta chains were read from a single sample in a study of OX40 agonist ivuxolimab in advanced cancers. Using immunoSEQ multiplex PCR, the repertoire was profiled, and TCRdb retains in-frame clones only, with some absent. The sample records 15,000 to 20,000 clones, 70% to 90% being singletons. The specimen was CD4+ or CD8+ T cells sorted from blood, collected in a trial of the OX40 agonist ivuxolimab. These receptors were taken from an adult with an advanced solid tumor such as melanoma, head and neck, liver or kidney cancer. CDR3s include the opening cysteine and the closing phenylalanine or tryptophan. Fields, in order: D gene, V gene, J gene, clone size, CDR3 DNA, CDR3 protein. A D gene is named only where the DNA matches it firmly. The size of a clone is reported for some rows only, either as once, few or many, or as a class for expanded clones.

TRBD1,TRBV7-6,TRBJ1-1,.,TGTGCCAGCAGCTTAGGTCAGGGGGTTATTATCACTGAAGCTTTCTTT,CASSLGQGVIITEAFF
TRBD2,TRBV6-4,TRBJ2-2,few,TGTGCCAGCAGCCTAGCGGGGGGCCCTCTTAACGGGGAGCTGTTTTTT,CASSLAGGPLNGELFF
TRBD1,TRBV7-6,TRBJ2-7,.,TGTGCCAGCAGCCCGGACAGGGGGCTTGACGAGCAGTACTTC,CASSPDRGLDEQYF
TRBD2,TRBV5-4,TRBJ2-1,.,TGTGCCAGCAGCATCGCTAGCGGGGGGGCAGGAAATGAGCAGTTCTTC,CASSIASGGAGNEQFF
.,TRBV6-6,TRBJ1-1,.,TGTGCCAGCAGTTCAAGATCAGGGGTGAACACTGAAGCTTTCTTT,CASSSRSGVNTEAFF
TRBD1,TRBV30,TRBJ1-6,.,TGTGCCTGGAGTGAGGGACAGGGAACACCCCTCCACTTT,CAWSEGQGTPLHF
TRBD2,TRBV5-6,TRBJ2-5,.,TGTGCCAGCAGCCCTAGCGGGAGTTTAGAGACCCAGTACTTC,CASSPSGSLETQYF
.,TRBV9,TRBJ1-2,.,TGTGCCAGCAGCGGTAACAGGGCTGGCTACACCTTC,CASSGNRAGYTF
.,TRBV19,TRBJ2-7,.,TGTGCCAGTAGTACGTCGGTGGGCTCCTACGAGCAGTACTTC,CASSTSVGSYEQYF
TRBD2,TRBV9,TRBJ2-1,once,TGTGCCAGCAGCCCAGTAGCGGGAGGGCCGGGGGATGAGCAGTTCTTC,CASSPVAGGPGDEQFF
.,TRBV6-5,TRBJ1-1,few,TGTGCCAGCAGTACAGGGAGCACTGAAGCTTTCTTT,CASSTGSTEAFF
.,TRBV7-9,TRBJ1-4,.,TGTGCCAGCAGCCCCCCAGGGGTGACAACTAATGAAAAACTGTTTTTT,CASSPPGVTTNEKLFF
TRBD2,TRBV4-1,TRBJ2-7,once,TGCGCCAGCAGCCTCCGATATCCGACCCCGGGACTAGACGCTTACGAGCAGTACTTC,CASSLRYPTPGLDAYEQYF
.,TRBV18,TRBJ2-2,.,TGTGCCAGCTCACCAAGGAGTTCGGAAGGCGCCGGGGAGCTGTTTTTT,CASSPRSSEGAGELFF
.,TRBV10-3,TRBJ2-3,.,TGTGCCATCAGTTCCCAGCGGGCCACAGATACGCAGTATTTT,CAISSQRATDTQYF
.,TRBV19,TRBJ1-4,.,TGTGCCAGTAGTATAGACAAGGATGCAGCAGGACTGTTTTTT,CASSIDKDAAGLFF
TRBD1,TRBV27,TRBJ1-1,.,TGTGCCAGCAGTCCAACCCGGACAGGGGCGGAAGCTTTCTTT,CASSPTRTGAEAFF
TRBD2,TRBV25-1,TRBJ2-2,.,TGTGCCAGCAGTGCCCTACTAGCGGGAGGCGGCGGGGAGCTGTTTTTT,CASSALLAGGGGELFF
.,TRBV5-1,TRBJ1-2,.,TGCGCCAGCAGCTTGGCGTCTAACTATGGCTACACCTTC,CASSLASNYGYTF
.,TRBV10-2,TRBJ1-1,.,TGCGCCAGCAGTGAGTCGAGGAACACTGAAGCTTTCTTT,CASSESRNTEAFF
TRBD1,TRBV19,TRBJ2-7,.,TGTGCCAGTAGTTTCCCGGGACAGGGGATCTACGAGCAGTACTTC,CASSFPGQGIYEQYF
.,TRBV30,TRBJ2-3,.,TGTGCCTGGAGTGGGCGAAGTCATACGCAGTATTTT,CAWSGRSHTQYF
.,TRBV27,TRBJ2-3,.,TGTCCCCTCGGGGAGGCGCGGTATTTT,CPLGEARYF
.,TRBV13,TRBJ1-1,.,TGTGCCAGCAGCCCCCCATTTGCGAGCGCTTTCTTT,CASSPPFASAFF
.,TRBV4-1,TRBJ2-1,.,TGCGCCAGCAGCCTCCAAGGGGAGGCACTCGGGGATGAGCAGTTCTTC,CASSLQGEALGDEQFF
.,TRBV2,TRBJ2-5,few,TGTGCCAGCACAGATGGAAGCCAAGAGACCCAGTACTTC,CASTDGSQETQYF
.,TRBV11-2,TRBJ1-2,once,TGTGCCAGCAGCTTAGCAGGGGATGGCTACACCTTC,CASSLAGDGYTF
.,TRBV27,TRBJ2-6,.,TGTGCCAGCAGTTCCTGGGGGTTCTCTGGGGCCAACGTCCTGACTTTC,CASSSWGFSGANVLTF
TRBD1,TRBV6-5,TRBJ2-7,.,TGTGCCAGCAGTTACGGACAGGGAACAGGGTACGAGCAGTACTTC,CASSYGQGTGYEQYF
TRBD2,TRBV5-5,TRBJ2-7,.,TGTGCCAGCAGCATACAACTAGCGAACTACGAGCAGTACTTC,CASSIQLANYEQYF
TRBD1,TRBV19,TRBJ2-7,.,TGTGCCAGTAGTCCCCCCGGGACAGCCTACGAGCAGTACTTC,CASSPPGTAYEQYF
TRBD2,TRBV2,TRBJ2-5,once,TGTGCCAGCAGTGAGGGTGGCGGGAGAGTAAGAGAGACCCAGTACTTC,CASSEGGGRVRETQYF